The TCR beta chain described here comes from a study of blood T cell repertoires in COVID-19. Germline V lookup: CDR1 SGHRS, CDR2 YFSETQ. This CDR3 is 16 amino acids long. V was pared by 0 bases and J by 5 bases, with 9 bases of the junction left unmatched. The authors' processing: Reference gene primer amplification in the assay estimated nucleated cell counts. Generated by immunoSEQ multiplex PCR, the TCRdb table keeps only in-frame clones and is missing some. The V and J calls and clone size are taken from that table; D and trimming were inferred from the DNA. The table lists about 220,000 clones, approximately 78% of them singletons.

The sample was peripheral blood. The genes are TRBV5-1 and TRBJ1-2, with 8 nucleotides matching TRBD1. This sequence originates from a woman aged 70-85 years with COVID-19, enrolled during active disease. The CDR3, as DNA: TGCGCCAGCAGCTTGGTCAGGACAGGGATTAATTATGGCTACACCTTC. Translating gives CASSLVRTGINYGYTF. The full variable domain, in which reference TRBV5-1 and TRBJ1-2 provide the parts outside the CDR3, is KAGVTQTPRYLIKTRGQQVTLSCSPISGHRSVSWYQQTPGQGLQFLFEYFSETQRNKGNFPGRFSGRQFSNSRSEMNVSTLELGDSALYLCASSLVRTGINYGYTFGSGTRLTVV.